This TCR beta chain came from a study of blood T cells in healthy people across ages (dated by TCRdb to about 2015). Background for the entire study: In model experiments, roughly one uniquely barcoded TCR beta cDNA molecule per two T cells was captured by template switching. To track age-related changes in TCR beta repertoire diversity, the study relied on deep sequencing normalized with unique cDNA molecular identifiers. Four age groups were formed from the donors: young (average approximately 15 years), middle-aged (less than 40), aged (around 62) and long-lived (approximately 80). Two additional independent replicas of 1 million unique cDNA reads from the same blood draw were analyzed for two donors (one aged 18 to 30 and one aged 80 or older). Overall study results and their limits: As age increased, observed TCR beta diversity per million T cells dropped in a roughly linear way, and a significant reduction was already evident by age roughly 36. Bulk unsorted PBMC profiling prevented conclusive comparison of naive and antigen-experienced compartments. The long-lived group showed more naive CD4+ T cells, fewer expanded clones and increased TCR diversity than the aged group, suggesting age selection. Because the CMV infection status of the donors was unknown, age-related changes in expanded clonotypes may potentially have been confounded. Estimates of total diversity based on one million sequenced T cells were regarded as lower bounds and as underestimates. A strong correlation was found between observed TCR beta diversity and the percentage of naive T cells measured by flow cytometry.

Concerning this clonotype itself: The antigen this receptor binds is unknown. Base qualities are not recorded, but no much larger clone differs from it by a single base.

The donors were 40 or so Caucasian individuals from Russia, aged roughly 6 to 100 years, who were systemically healthy. Each donor gave roughly 9.5 milliliters of peripheral blood, collected into EDTA-treated Vacutainer tubes. PBMCs were isolated by Ficoll-Paque density-gradient centrifugation, with at least 6 million obtained per sample. Trizol reagent was used to extract total RNA from the PBMCs, yielding at least 6 micrograms per sample. The percentages of naive CD45RAhigh/CD27high T cells were determined by flow cytometry on a PBMC aliquot from every donor. Receptors were amplified or captured by 5' RACE. The sequencing machine was an Illumina HiSeq 2500. A second PCR of about 6 to 11 cycles was run with a J-beta primer mix and a sample-barcoded 5' primer. A unique molecular identifier was introduced onto each TCR beta cDNA molecule by a template-switch 5' adaptor carrying 12 random nucleotides. Each sample yielded at least 2.5 million CDR3-containing paired-end reads. First-strand cDNA was synthesized from all RNA with the Mint cDNA synthesis kit, primed by a TRBC-specific oligonucleotide. All cDNA was treated with uracil-DNA glycosylase and then went through a first 18-cycle PCR with the universal primers M1SS and BC2_uni_R. For the original study's pipeline: For normalization, 1 million high-quality reads, each with a distinct molecular identifier, were randomly selected from each sample. Reads with shared molecular identifiers were discarded instead of being binned into consensus sequences. MiTCR, set to a Q25 quality threshold and the strictest error-elimination algorithm, was used for CDR3 identification, clonotype clustering and error correction. Lower-bound total TCR beta diversity was estimated with a nonparametric unseen species model using Euler transformation. TCRdb reran the public reads through fastp at Q25 and MiXCR, keeping productive beta chains. One record per CDR3 amino acid sequence lists the most common genes and DNA. In this record, the V and J calls reflect TCRdb's handling and not the investigators' own analysis. The sample profile shows roughly 1 million distinct CDR3 sequences; around 25% of them were found once. Clones ranked in the top ten supply about 0.8% of the sample.

Another study also made use of these data, one on T cells of mothers and their children. The second paper states: Nine systemically healthy Caucasian individuals, comprising three mothers and their six children, were included as donors. cDNA synthesis consumed the entire amount of extracted RNA, loaded at 1.5 ug RNA in each 15 ul reaction. In the second PCR, sample barcodes and 2-4 random nucleotides were introduced via the M1S primer. More than 9 million TCR beta CDR3 reads were obtained from each mother, and approximately 3 million reads were obtained from each child. Thymic selection shapes the output of TCR recombination in a similar way in related and unrelated pairs, and inherited differences have a minor effect. Normalized repertoire overlap was always slightly but never significantly higher in related than unrelated mother-child pairs. With a sensitivity of roughly 93 clones per million clonotypes, no persistent microchimeric T cell clones were detected. In the study, deep NGS was used to compare the TCR beta repertoires of mothers and children, and features distinguishing related mother-child pairs from unrelated individuals were sought. The mean age was about 38 +/- 4 years for the mothers and around 10 +/- 4 years for the children. Libraries were sequenced on Illumina HiSeq 2000 with 100+100 nt paired-end reads after adapter ligation with NEBNext reagents. Mother and child libraries were prepared a month apart and sequenced in separate runs to prevent cross-contamination. Each donor had between roughly 450,000 and 2,300,000 distinct TCR beta clonotypes identified. Naive TCR beta clonotypes were estimated from low-frequency clonotypes matched to each donor's FACS-determined naive share, without sorting.

The source is a girl aged 2 to 9 in good health. Sequencing used blood.

The DNA is as follows: TGCGCCAGCAGCTTGGCAGGCAGCAACCCTTACAATGAGCAGTTCTTC. Translated, it gives CASSLAGSNPYNEQFF. Here the chain combines TRBV5-1 and TRBJ2-1, with the D gene not clear enough to name. The CDR3, cysteine through phenylalanine, is 16 amino acids long. Only the CDR3 region is kept as DNA, spanning 48 bases read in frame from base 1. Reading the germline V gene gives CDR1 SGHRS and CDR2 YFSETQ. Between the V and J ends, shortened by 0 bases and 4 bases respectively, the junction contains 14 bases. When the CDR3 is completed using the reference TRBV5-1 and TRBJ2-1 genes on either side, the full variable domain is KAGVTQTPRYLIKTRGQQVTLSCSPISGHRSVSWYQQTPGQGLQFLFEYFSETQRNKGNFPGRFSGRQFSNSRSEMNVSTLELGDSALYLCASSLAGSNPYNEQFFGPGTRLTVL.